These T cell receptor beta chains were read from a single sample in a study of blood T cell repertoires in COVID-19. Some clones are missing from TCRdb's copy, which holds only in-frame ones; the method was immunoSEQ multiplex PCR. Among roughly 150,000 clones listed, around 91% were seen once. Material: peripheral blood. These receptors came from a man aged 18 to 30 with COVID-19, enrolled during active disease. Both conserved end residues are part of each CDR3. The D gene is left open where the match is weak. Part of the rows lack a size; the others show once, few, many or a class for expanded clones.

length	V	J	size	D	CDR3	DNA
16	TRBV7-9	TRBJ1-5	once	TRBD1	CASSAGTGASNQPQHF	TGTGCCAGCAGCGCCGGGACAGGGGCGAGCAATCAGCCCCAGCATTTT
17	TRBV6-2/TRBV6-3	TRBJ2-7	-	TRBD2	CASSRRSGRGLIYEQYF	TGTGCCAGCAGCCGACGGAGCGGGAGGGGTCTTATTTACGAGCAGTACTTC
15	TRBV28	TRBJ2-1	once	-	CASRPSGFVYNEQFF	TGTGCCAGCAGACCGTCGGGTTTCGTCTACAATGAGCAGTTCTTC
16	TRBV15	TRBJ2-2	-	TRBD2	CATSRVRGRRSGELFF	TGTGCCACCAGCAGAGTACGCGGGAGACGGTCCGGGGAGCTGTTTTTT
15	TRBV5-1	TRBJ1-2	-	-	CASSSRDTRSYGYTF	TGCGCCAGCAGCTCCCGGGACACGCGGAGCTATGGCTACACCTTC
17	TRBV7-8	TRBJ2-3	-	-	CASSLVLPGLSTDTQYF	TGTGCCAGCAGCTTAGTCCTTCCGGGACTGAGCACAGATACGCAGTATTTT
16	TRBV19	TRBJ2-3	-	TRBD2	CASSGKLAGGTDTQYF	TGTGCCAGTAGTGGAAAACTAGCGGGAGGCACAGATACGCAGTATTTT
14	TRBV28	TRBJ1-5	once	-	CASRPTETNQPQHF	TGTGCCAGCAGGCCGACAGAGACCAATCAGCCCCAGCATTTT
15	TRBV30	TRBJ2-4	-	-	CAWRGGTRAKNIQYF	TGTGCCTGGAGAGGGGGTACCCGAGCCAAAAACATTCAGTACTTC
17	TRBV4-1	TRBJ2-2	once	-	CASSQDGDYLITGELFF	TGCGCCAGCAGCCAAGACGGGGATTACCTCATTACCGGGGAGCTGTTTTTT
17	TRBV6-1	TRBJ2-7	-	TRBD2	CASSEAMGAGGGFEQYF	TGTGCCAGCAGTGAAGCGATGGGGGCGGGAGGGGGCTTCGAGCAGTACTTC
17	TRBV24-1	TRBJ1-5	-	TRBD1	CATSDTRTGRGNQPQHF	TGTGCCACCAGTGACACCCGGACAGGGAGGGGCAATCAGCCCCAGCATTTT
15	TRBV4-1	TRBJ2-7	-	-	CASSQEMVRGNEQYF	TGCGCCAGCAGCCAAGAGATGGTCCGAGGCAACGAGCAGTACTTC
13	TRBV6-5	TRBJ2-7	-	-	CASRGAPSYEQYF	TGTGCCAGCAGAGGAGCCCCCTCCTACGAGCAGTACTTC
14	TRBV19	TRBJ1-1	-	-	CASTRDTLNTEAFF	TGTGCCTCAACCCGGGACACCCTGAACACTGAAGCTTTCTTT
13	TRBV24-1	TRBJ2-2	-	-	CATQQGNTGELFF	TGTGCCACCCAACAGGGGAACACCGGGGAGCTGTTTTTT
13	TRBV7-2	TRBJ1-5	-	-	CASSFWGEQPQHF	TGTGCCAGCAGCTTCTGGGGCGAGCAGCCCCAGCATTTT
14	TRBV24-1	TRBJ2-7	-	-	CATSGNDYPYEQYF	TGTGCCACCAGTGGGAACGACTATCCCTACGAGCAGTACTTC
15	TRBV12-5	TRBJ2-1	-	TRBD1	CASGFDRGFYNEQFF	TGTGCTAGTGGTTTCGACAGGGGATTCTACAATGAGCAGTTCTTC